This T cell receptor beta chain was recovered during a study of shared clonotypes between healthy human individuals. Overall study results and limits: Despite large depth, sorted-subset datasets appeared incompletely sequenced.

The CDR3 length is 14 residues. V trimming: 3 bases; J trimming: 5 bases; junction bases outside the gene matches: 3. CDR1 MNHNS and CDR2 SASEGT come from the germline V gene. Here immunoSEQ multiplex PCR was the method, and the copy in TCRdb shows in-frame clones only, minus some. The sample shows roughly 2.5 million clones, just over 90% of them seen only once. About this clone: Its antigen is as yet unknown.

Sequences were obtained from naive CD4+ T cells sorted from blood. Sample subset: CD45RA+ positively selected. The J gene is TRBJ1-5, the V gene TRBV6-1, with 8 bases that match TRBD1. The receptor was derived from a man aged 18-30 years in good health. The CDR3, as DNA: TGTGCCAGCAGTGACAGGGGGCCATATCAGCCCCAGCATTTT. Translating it yields CASSDRGPYQPQHF.